A single sample is the source of the 26 T cell receptor beta chains below, sequenced in a study of metastatic and nonmetastatic thyroid tumors. Until they underwent thyroid surgery, no patient had received any treatment. Using MiXCR, TCRdb re-called clones from the PCR reads. The sample includes around 22,000 clones, more than 20% of them seen just once. Sequences were obtained from blood. These receptors originate from a female donor with papillary thyroid cancer or a benign thyroid nodule (not recorded which). Some clones in this sample may be carry-over from other donors' samples.

This clone is categorized as medium-sized. This sequence joins TRBV6-5 and TRBJ1-5; D remains unclear. The CDR3 sequence is 14 residues long. Trimming stripped 0 bases from V and 5 bases from J, with 8 bases between. Germline V gene sequence: CDR1 MNHEY, CDR2 SVGAGI. Written as DNA, the CDR3 is TGTGCCAGCAGTTACTCTTCGGGCTATCAGCCCCAGCATTTT. Its translation: CASSYSSGYQPQHF.

This chain connects TRBV10-2 to TRBJ1-5; D unclear. CDR1 is WSHSY, CDR2 SAAADI, per germline. Trimming removed 5 bases from V and 5 bases from J, with 13 bases in between. The CDR3 has 14 residues. The CDR3 coding sequence is TGCGCCAGCAGTTGGTTGGGTTTGGATCAGCCCCAGCATTTT. It codes for CASSWLGLDQPQHF.

This clone has at least ten counts. The V call is TRBV3-1, the J call TRBJ2-1; no reliable D call. The CDR3 covers 10 residues. V lost 8 bases, J lost 10 bases, and 9 bases lay in between. CDR1 is LGHDT, CDR2 YNNKEL, per germline (reference sequence). The CDR3 protein is CASGPAEQFF. CDR3 DNA: TGTGCCAGCGGGCCCGCGGAGCAGTTCTTC.

J is TRBJ2-7 and V is TRBV20-1, with 7 bases fitting TRBD2. After removal of 3 bases from V and 4 bases from J, the junction contained 12 bases not matched to a gene. CDR3 length: 15 residues. Germline assignment: CDR1 DFQATT and CDR2 SNEGSKA (reference sequence). This CDR3 reads CSASFRVAGDYEQYF. CDR3 nucleotides: TGCAGTGCTAGCTTTAGGGTAGCGGGTGATTACGAGCAGTACTTC.

In its sample, this clone was seen many times. Other DNA sequences in this sample translate to the same CDR3. The chain couples TRBV5-5 to TRBJ1-1, with D perhaps matching TRBD1 (6 bases). The V and J ends lost 0 bases and 4 bases respectively, with 10 bases between them. Germline V gives CDR1 SGHKS, CDR2 YYEKEE (reference sequence). The CDR3 contains 14 residues. Here the CDR3 reads CASSLEGGGTEAFF. The CDR3 DNA is TGTGCCAGCAGCTTGGAGGGGGGGGGCACTGAAGCTTTCTTT.

This clone was seen ten or more times. In DNA form, the CDR3 reads TGTGCCAGCAGCTTAGACGTCGGCAGGCTGACAATGAGGTTCTTC. Amino acid sequence: CASSLDVGRLTMRFF. V gene TRBV11-2 combines with J gene TRBJ2-1; no definite D call. This CDR3 comprises 15 residues. CDR1 and CDR2 (germline): SGHAT, FQNNGV. The V and J ends lost 0 bases and 15 bases respectively, with 21 bases between them.

This clone was recorded many times. The chain joins TRBV7-9 to TRBJ2-1, with D uncertain. The germline V and J ends were trimmed by 4 bases and 2 bases, with 6 bases remaining between them. The CDR3 is 13 residues long. Germline V gene data show CDR1 as SEHNR and CDR2 as FQNEAQ (reference sequence). For the CDR3, the DNA is TGTGCCAGCAGCTCCCGTCCCTACAATGAGCAGTTCTTC. Protein sequence: CASSSRPYNEQFF.

This clone was detected once. The rearrangement uses TRBV3-1 and TRBJ2-3; D is possibly TRBD2 (5 bases). The CDR3 is 13 amino acids. The germline CDR1 and CDR2 sequences are LGHDT and YNNKEL (reference sequence). Trimming stripped 5 bases from V and 2 bases from J, with 8 bases between. The CDR3 sequence: CASSRTFTDTQYF. The CDR3 DNA is TGTGCCAGCAGCAGGACTTTCACAGATACGCAGTATTTT.

The chain's CDR3 is CASSPTGTRYRSQHF. DNA for the CDR3: TGTGCCAGCAGTCCAACCGGGACACGGTATAGGTCCCAGCATTTT. V gene TRBV6-2 or TRBV6-3 combines with J gene TRBJ1-5; weak D call: TRBD1 (6 bases). The CDR3 contains 15 residues. Trimming left V 5 bases short and J 11 bases short, with 22 bases between. In germline, CDR1 is MNHEY, CDR2 SVGEGT.

This clone was detected ten times or more. The chain's CDR3 is CASSWASGRNSYNEQFF. The CDR3 coding sequence is TGTGCCAGTAGTTGGGCTAGCGGGAGGAACTCCTACAATGAGCAGTTCTTC. The V call is TRBV19, the J call TRBJ2-1; 11 bases line up with TRBD2. CDR3 length equals 17 residues. Germline CDR1 reads LNHDA; CDR2 reads SQIVND (reference sequence). V lost 5 bases, J lost 0 bases, and 6 bases stayed unmatched.

A single count supports this clone. A much bigger clone sits one base away, suggesting this may be a read error. This chain uses TRBV7-2 with TRBJ2-3, with TRBD1 identical over 8 bases. Germline V gives CDR1 SGHTA, CDR2 FQGNSA. The length of the CDR3 is 14 residues. The DNA for the CDR3 is TGTGCCAGCAGCCCCAGACAGGGGACAGCTACGCAGTATTTT. Its protein product is CASSPRQGTATQYF. Variable domain in full (rest from reference TRBV7-2 and TRBJ2-3): GAGVSQSPSNKVTEKGKDVELRCDPISGHTALYWYRQSLGQGLEFLIYFQGNSAPDKSGLPSDRFSAERTGGSVSTLTIQRTQQEDSAVYLCASSPRQGTATQYFGPGTRLTVL.

This clone was detected ten times or more. This chain joins TRBV5-1 and TRBJ1-4; D perhaps matches TRBD1 (6 bases). The CDR3 is made up of 16 amino acids. Germline V lookup: CDR1 SGHRS, CDR2 YFSETQ. Trimming took 4 bases from V and 4 from J, leaving 17 bases between them. The CDR3 spells CASSPLGGQYNEKLFF. CDR3 coding DNA: TGCGCCAGCAGCCCCCTGGGCGGACAGTATAATGAAAAACTGTTTTTT.

At least ten counts were recorded for this clone. The V call is TRBV19, the J call TRBJ2-1, with D maybe TRBD2 (7 bases). Germline CDR1 and CDR2: LNHDA and SQIVND (reference sequence). This CDR3 contains 14 residues. V lost 4 bases and J 4 bases, leaving 11 bases between the germline ends. CDR3: CASSTRGAYNEQFF. CDR3 nucleotides: TGTGCCAGTAGTACCCGGGGGGCGTACAATGAGCAGTTCTTC.

The chain has TRBV10-3 and TRBJ2-3; D tentatively fits TRBD1 or TRBD2 (5 bases each). Germline values: CDR1 ENHRY, CDR2 SYGVKD. This CDR3 has 15 residues. V was trimmed by 6 bases and J by 5 bases, leaving 18 bases between them. The CDR3 spells CAISGTSWGKDTQYF. The CDR3 DNA is TGTGCCATCAGCGGGACCAGCTGGGGTAAAGATACGCAGTATTTT.

In its sample, this clone was seen many times. Additional DNA sequences in this sample encode the identical CDR3. The chain combines TRBV7-2 with TRBJ1-6, with D possibly being TRBD1 (6 bases). This CDR3 is 14 amino acids long. Germline-derived CDR1 and CDR2 are SGHTA and FQGNSA. V dropped 3 bases and J dropped 7 bases, with 10 bases sitting between them. The chain's CDR3 is CASSLTGLNSPLHF. The CDR3 DNA is TGTGCCAGCAGCTTGACAGGCCTAAATTCACCCCTCCACTTT.

This clone counts as medium-sized. The chain is built from TRBV6-1 and TRBJ2-1, with D unresolved. Germline V gene lookup returns CDR1 MNHNS and CDR2 SASEGT. CDR3 length equals 13 residues. V was clipped by 1 base and J by 4 bases, with 5 bases between them. CDR3 amino acids: CASSEEFYNEQFF. The CDR3 DNA sequence: TGTGCCAGCAGTGAAGAGTTTTACAATGAGCAGTTCTTC.

The CDR3 DNA sequence: TGTGCCAGCAGCTTAGCCCCGGGACGGGCTCATGGCTACACCTTC. It encodes CASSLAPGRAHGYTF. This rearrangement joins TRBV7-2 to TRBJ1-2; tentative D call: TRBD1 (5 bases). CDR3 size: 15 residues. V was cut by 0 bases and J by 6 bases, with 14 bases left in between. Per the germline V gene, CDR1 is SGHTA and CDR2 is FQGNSA.

This clone has a count of ten or more. The CDR3 nucleotides are TGTGCCAGCAGTGAGGCCTCAACTAATGAAAAACTGTTTTTT. Protein product: CASSEASTNEKLFF. The V gene is TRBV25-1, the J gene TRBJ1-4; unclear D gene. V dropped 3 bases and J dropped 0 bases, with 5 bases sitting between them. This CDR3 contains 14 residues. The V gene's germline CDR1 is MGHDK and CDR2 SYGVNS.

In this sample, this clone turned up many times. The gene calls are TRBV7-3 and TRBJ1-2; 8 bases match TRBD1. J was trimmed by 8 bases and V by 5 bases; bases with no gene match: 10. The CDR3 is made up of 14 amino acids. Germline CDR1 SGHTA, CDR2 FQGTGA. The CDR3 coding sequence is TGTGCCAGCAGCACGCCAGGGGGCTTTTGGGGCTACACCTTC. Residues: CASSTPGGFWGYTF. The whole variable domain, remainder taken from reference TRBV7-3 and TRBJ1-2, is GAGVSQTPSNKVTEKGKYVELRCDPISGHTALYWYRQSLGQGPEFLIYFQGTGAADDSGLPNDRFFAVRPEGSVSTLKIQRTERGDSAVYLCASSTPGGFWGYTFGSGTRLTVV.

This clone was seen repeatedly, ten times or more. The chain recombines TRBV20-1 with TRBJ2-3, with TRBD2 matching 9 bases. V lost 4 bases and J lost 3; bases outside the gene matches: 17. Germline lookup yields CDR1 DFQATT and CDR2 SNEGSKA (reference sequence). This CDR3 region has 18 residues. CDR3 loop: CSAIRGILAGGLTDTQYF. DNA for the CDR3: TGCAGTGCTATCCGGGGGATTTTGGCGGGAGGGTTGACAGATACGCAGTATTTT.

This clone was seen at least ten times. Other DNA sequences within the sample encode an identical CDR3. V is TRBV7-2 and J is TRBJ1-3; 7 bases agree with TRBD1. This CDR3 has 15 residues. Germline V gene lookup returns CDR1 SGHTA and CDR2 FQGNSA. The ends lost 5 bases at V and 0 bases at J; junction bases unmatched: 4. CDR3 DNA sequence: TGTGCCAGCAGCCAAGGGGGCCGCTCTGGAAACACCATATATTTT. Translation gives CASSQGGRSGNTIYF. The full variable domain, rest sourced from reference TRBV7-2 and TRBJ1-3, is GAGVSQSPSNKVTEKGKDVELRCDPISGHTALYWYRQSLGQGLEFLIYFQGNSAPDKSGLPSDRFSAERTGGSVSTLTIQRTQQEDSAVYLCASSQGGRSGNTIYFGEGSWLTVV.

At least ten counts were recorded for this clone. This sequence joins TRBV20-1 and TRBJ1-1; D is uncertain. V lost 6 bases, J lost 1 base, and 9 bases lay in between. The CDR3 totals 12 residues. Germline values: CDR1 DFQATT, CDR2 SNEGSKA (reference sequence). CDR3 loop: CSAKDWNTEAFF. The CDR3 coding sequence is TGCAGTGCCAAGGACTGGAACACTGAAGCTTTCTTT.

This clone was recorded at least ten times. The chain combines TRBV5-5 with TRBJ2-1; 14 bases fit TRBD2. There are 18 residues in the CDR3. Germline-derived CDR1 and CDR2 are SGHKS and YYEKEE (reference sequence). V lost 3 bases, J lost 1 base, and 6 bases stayed unmatched. CDR3: CASSWRLAGGGSYNEQFF. DNA of the CDR3: TGTGCCAGCAGCTGGCGACTAGCGGGAGGGGGGTCCTACAATGAGCAGTTCTTC.

This clone was seen many times. J is TRBJ2-1 and V is TRBV12-3 or TRBV12-4; maybe TRBD2 (6 bases). This CDR3 region has 11 residues. The V and J ends lost 6 bases and 12 bases respectively, with 12 bases between them. In DNA form, the CDR3 reads TGTGCCAGCAGCTCGAGGGGAGGGCAGTTCTTC. This codes for CASSSRGGQFF.

There are many counts of this clone. The chain employs TRBV3-1 and TRBJ2-2, with TRBD2 matching over 7 bases. The CDR3 loop spans 15 amino acids. Per the germline V gene, CDR1 is LGHDT and CDR2 is YNNKEL (reference sequence). The junction had 8 bases not matched to a gene; V was cut back by 3 bases and J by 7 bases. The CDR3 DNA is TGTGCCAGCAGCCAGCGACTAGCCAATGACGGGGAGCTGTTTTTT. It is translated as CASSQRLANDGELFF.

The chain combines TRBV6-1 with TRBJ1-3, with a weak D call TRBD1 (5 bases). Germline-derived CDR1 and CDR2 are MNHNS and SASEGT. V lost 8 bases to trimming and J lost 0 bases, with 8 bases between them. The CDR3 spans 13 residues. CDR3 residues: CASSDSSGNTIYF. CDR3 DNA sequence: TGTGCCAGCTCAGACAGCTCTGGAAACACCATATATTTT.